This paragraph covers one T cell receptor (beta chain) sequence. This sample was taken from a study of T cells in Graves' hyperthyroidism and ophthalmopathy. A patient was excluded if there was uncontrolled infection, other autoimmune disease, pregnancy or lactation. Amplified TCR beta CDR3 regions derived from RNA transcripts. The TCR CDR3 was amplified in a first-round RT-PCR using the HTBI primer set. Each CDR3 protein is one row after TCRdb ran MiXCR on the multiplex PCR reads. The sample holds fewer than 650,000 distinct CDR3 sequences, over 11% seen once. Germline lookup yields CDR1 KGHDR and CDR2 SFDVKD. The CDR3 loop spans 15 amino acids. Trimming took off 3 bases at V and 2 bases at J, with 9 bases between the two ends.

The sequence derives from a woman in her twenties or thirties with Graves' hyperthyroidism that later progressed to Graves' ophthalmopathy. Specimen: blood. The chain employs TRBV24-1 and TRBJ1-4; D might be TRBD1 (6 bases). CDR3 nucleotides: TGTGCCACCAGTGATGCAGGGGTGACTAATGAAAAACTGTTTTTT. This codes for CATSDAGVTNEKLFF.